What follows are 21 T cell receptor beta chains derived from one specimen sequenced in a study of glioma-infiltrating T cells. Using RNA template, CDR3s of TCR alpha and beta were amplified with iRepertoire arm-PCR. TCRdb recomputed calls from the multiplex PCR reads with MiXCR, one row per CDR3 protein. Of fewer than 500,000 distinct CDR3 sequences listed, more than 35% are singletons. Material for sequencing was glioma tissue, nonneoplastic brain tissue, or PBMCs (not recorded which). All receptors derive from a human donor with low-grade glioma or glioblastoma, undergoing nonglioma brain surgery, or in good health (not recorded which).

This chain links TRBV20-1 with TRBJ1-2; D is undetermined. The CDR3 is made up of 13 amino acids. CDR1 is DFQATT and CDR2 is SNEGSKA in the germline V gene (reference sequence). V lost 5 bases to trimming and J lost 4 bases, with 14 bases between them. The CDR3 sequence is CSAYQPGLYGYTF. In DNA, the CDR3 is TGCAGTGCTTATCAACCGGGCCTCTATGGCTACACCTTC.

This clonotype was observed many times. The chain is built from TRBV4-3 and TRBJ1-1, with no clear D. Trimming left V 3 bases short and J 1 base short, with 9 bases between. Germline loops: CDR1 LGHNA, CDR2 YSLEER. The CDR3 loop spans 14 amino acids. The DNA of the CDR3 is TGCGCCAGCAGCCAGGATACAGAGAACACTGAAGCTTTCTTT. Translation gives CASSQDTENTEAFF.

Remarks on this clonotype: A much larger clone lies a single base off, so this may be a read error. The chain joins TRBV25-1 to TRBJ1-5, with 7 bases that match TRBD1. The V segment lost 2 bases and the J segment 5 bases; nucleotides outside the gene matches: 3. The CDR3 covers 14 residues. Germline V lookup: CDR1 MGHDK, CDR2 SYGVNS. This CDR3 reads CASSEGDRYQPQHF. DNA of the CDR3: TGTGCCAGCAGTGAAGGGGACAGATATCAGCCCCAGCATTTT. Full variable domain (outside the CDR3, taken from reference TRBV25-1 and TRBJ1-5): EADIYQTPRYLVIGTGKKITLECSQTMGHDKMYWYQQDPGMELHLIHYSYGVNSTEKGDLSSESTVSRIRTEHFPLTLESARPSHTSQYLCASSEGDRYQPQHFGDGTRLSIL.

This clonotype has just a few counts. The rearrangement links TRBV7-2 to TRBJ1-2; 7 bases match TRBD1. The germline V gene has CDR1 SGHTA and CDR2 FQGNSA. With 3 bases clipped from V and 2 bases from J, the junction kept 3 bases outside the gene matches. The CDR3 contains 14 residues. This CDR3 is CASSFDRVNYGYTF. CDR3 bases: TGTGCCAGCAGCTTTGACAGGGTAAACTATGGCTACACCTTC.

This clonotype appeared many times. This chain links TRBV6-1 with TRBJ2-1, with a weak D call TRBD1 (5 bases). Germline V CDR1 and CDR2: MNHNS, SASEGT. This CDR3 comprises 13 residues. V was pared by 7 bases and J by 2 bases, with 9 bases between. The CDR3 nucleotides read TGTGCCAGCATCCTGACAGCCTACAATGAGCAGTTCTTC. This gives the protein CASILTAYNEQFF.

This clonotype was observed many times. The chain is built from TRBV12-3 or TRBV12-4 and TRBJ2-3, with D perhaps TRBD1 or TRBD2 (5 bases each). V was clipped by 0 bases and J by 4 bases, with 11 bases between them. The CDR3 loop spans 15 amino acids. Written as DNA, the CDR3 is TGTGCCAGCAGTTTAGCGCCCGGGGCCCCAGATACGCAGTATTTT. Protein sequence: CASSLAPGAPDTQYF.

This clonotype appeared a few times. The gene calls are TRBV24-1 and TRBJ1-1; 8 positions match TRBD1. CDR3 length: 14 residues. The germline gives CDR1 KGHDR, CDR2 SFDVKD. V gave up 9 bases and J gave up 0 bases; unmatched junction bases: 5. CDR3 DNA sequence: TGTGCCACCGCCGGGACAGGCATGAACACTGAAGCTTTCTTT. Its protein is CATAGTGMNTEAFF.

The chain joins TRBV28 to TRBJ2-1; 11 positions agree with TRBD2. The ends lost 8 bases at V and 8 bases at J; junction bases unmatched: 14. Germline values: CDR1 MDHEN, CDR2 SYDVKM. This CDR3 contains 16 residues. The chain's CDR3 is CASSPLLAGEKDEQFF. In DNA form, the CDR3 reads TGTGCCAGCTCCCCCTTACTAGCGGGAGAGAAGGATGAGCAGTTCTTC.

This clonotype was found many times. The V gene is TRBV6-2 or TRBV6-3, the J gene TRBJ2-1; no clear D. With 6 bases removed from V and 3 bases from J, the gap between germline ends came to 12 bases. The CDR3 consists of 14 residues. Germline loops: CDR1 MNHEY, CDR2 SVGEGT. The CDR3 DNA reads TGTGCCAGCAGCCGGAGCCCCTTCTACAATGAGCAGTTCTTC. Amino acids: CASSRSPFYNEQFF.

There are many counts of this clonotype. The rearrangement links TRBV28 to TRBJ1-5; the D is unclear. Germline V gene sequence: CDR1 MDHEN, CDR2 SYDVKM. This CDR3 comprises 15 residues. Trimming removed 2 bases from V and 0 bases from J, with 8 bases in between. As DNA, the CDR3 is TGTGCCAGCAGTTTAGGAAGGGCTAGCAATCAGCCCCAGCATTTT. Its protein is CASSLGRASNQPQHF. Drawing the rest from reference TRBV28 and TRBJ1-5, the complete variable domain is DVKVTQSSRYLVKRTGEKVFLECVQDMDHENMFWYRQDPGLGLRLIYFSYDVKMKEKGDIPEGYSVSREKKERFSLILESASTNQTSMYLCASSLGRASNQPQHFGDGTRLSIL.

In the case of this clonotype: It may be a read error: a sequence one base away is much more abundant. The genes are TRBV28 and TRBJ2-1, with D tentatively TRBD2 (5 bases). The length of the CDR3 is 13 residues. Germline CDR1 reads MDHEN; CDR2 reads SYDVKM. CDR3: CASGLPSGNEQFF. The CDR3 nucleotides read TGTGCCAGCGGTTTACCGAGCGGAAATGAGCAGTTCTTC.

Here the CDR3 reads CASSSQGLRDQPQHF. As DNA, the CDR3 is TGTGCCAGCAGCTCACAGGGGTTAAGGGATCAGCCCCAGCATTTT. The chain has TRBV7-2 and TRBJ1-5; TRBD1 matches at 7 bases. The CDR3 runs to 15 residues. The J segment lost 5 bases and the V segment lost 4 bases, leaving 8 bases of the junction unmatched. Germline-derived CDR1 and CDR2 are SGHTA and FQGNSA.

The table lists this clonotype with a few counts. This rearrangement joins TRBV4-2 to TRBJ1-2, with 7 bases aligning to TRBD1. CDR3 length: 16 residues. CDR1 and CDR2 from the germline V gene are LGHNA and YNFKEQ. Germline trimming cut 2 bases from V and 0 bases from J; bases unmatched to any gene: 6. This CDR3 reads CASSQPGTATNYGYTF. The CDR3, as DNA: TGTGCCAGCAGCCAACCGGGGACAGCTACTAACTATGGCTACACCTTC.

The chain combines TRBV2 with TRBJ2-3; possibly TRBD2 for D (6 bases). Germline V lookup: CDR1 SNHLY, CDR2 FYNNEI. CDR3 length: 13 residues. Trimming stripped 5 bases from V and 7 bases from J, with 13 bases between. The CDR3 here is CASSLLASYTQYF. The CDR3 DNA follows: TGTGCCAGCAGTCTTCTAGCGTCATATACGCAGTATTTT.

In this sample, this clonotype turned up once. The rearrangement links TRBV4-1 to TRBJ1-3, with D unresolved. V lost 3 bases and J lost 0, with 12 bases in between. The V gene's germline CDR1 is MGHRA and CDR2 YSYEKL. The CDR3 length is 16 residues. The CDR3 DNA reads as TGCGCCAGCAGCCAGACCCCAGGATACTCTGGAAACACCATATATTTT. Translated, it gives CASSQTPGYSGNTIYF.

This clonotype turned up a few times. The chain is built from TRBV7-2 and TRBJ2-7, with TRBD1 as a possible D gene (5 bases). Germline lookup yields CDR1 SGHTA and CDR2 FQGNSA. Trimming took off 1 base at V and 1 base at J, with 14 bases between the two ends. The CDR3 runs to 16 residues. The CDR3 region is CASSLGPAQGSYEQYF. In DNA form, the CDR3 reads TGTGCCAGCAGCTTAGGACCGGCGCAGGGTTCCTACGAGCAGTACTTC. Combining the CDR3 with reference TRBV7-2 and TRBJ2-7 gives the whole variable domain GAGVSQSPSNKVTEKGKDVELRCDPISGHTALYWYRQSLGQGLEFLIYFQGNSAPDKSGLPSDRFSAERTGGSVSTLTIQRTQQEDSAVYLCASSLGPAQGSYEQYFGPGTRLTVT.

V is TRBV28 and J is TRBJ1-4; 8 bases are shared with TRBD1. The ends lost 5 bases at V and 4 bases at J; junction bases unmatched: 3. Germline CDR1 and CDR2: MDHEN and SYDVKM. The CDR3 sequence is 14 residues long. CDR3: CASSPGQVNEKLFF. The CDR3 bases are TGTGCCAGCAGTCCGGGACAGGTTAATGAAAAACTGTTTTTT.

J is TRBJ2-3 and V is TRBV20-1, with D perhaps TRBD1 (6 bases). The CDR3 extends over 15 amino acids. The V gene's germline CDR1 is DFQATT and CDR2 SNEGSKA (reference sequence). V lost 0 bases, J lost 5 bases, and 15 bases lay in between. CDR3 coding DNA: TGCAGTGCTAGAGATCCAATGGGGGCCGGAGATACGCAGTATTTT. It translates to CSARDPMGAGDTQYF.

The rearrangement joins TRBV27 to TRBJ2-1; TRBD1 is a possible D gene (5 bases). Germline values: CDR1 MNHEY, CDR2 SMNVEV (reference sequence). V lost 6 bases to trimming and J lost 9 bases, with 24 bases between them. CDR3 length: 16 residues. CDR3 loop: CASSVAPAGLIAEQFF. CDR3 DNA: TGTGCCAGCAGCGTAGCCCCGGCAGGGCTCATCGCTGAGCAGTTCTTC.

This clonotype was picked up a small number of times. At one end the junction does not follow the germline gene, possibly because of a read error. The chain is built from TRBV7-2 and TRBJ2-5; the D gene could be TRBD1 or TRBD2 (5 bases each). Germline V gives CDR1 SGHTA, CDR2 FQGNSA. The CDR3 is 13 residues long. The CDR3 DNA is TGTGCCAGCAGCTTAGAGGCGAGGGGATCATTGCGCTTC. It is translated as CASSLEARGSLRF.

For this clonotype: A much more abundant neighbour one base away suggests this may be a read error. The chain carries TRBV27 and TRBJ1-3; D possibly corresponds to TRBD1 (5 bases). The length of the CDR3 is 14 residues. CDR1 MNHEY and CDR2 SMNVEV come from the germline V gene (reference sequence). CDR3 in DNA: TGTGCCAGCAGTTTATCAGGGGCTGGAGACACCATATATTTT. Translation: CASSLSGAGDTIYF.